The clone carrying this TCR beta chain occurred once. The antigen is unknown. Autologous stem cell transplantation was followed by relapse in every patient, and brentuximab vedotin exposure varied. The data derive from a study of PD-1 blockade in classical Hodgkin lymphoma. Study results and limitations: The causes of the repertoire differences, possibly disease activity or prior therapy, remain undefined. Newly diagnosed patients were said to have less baseline TCR diversity than healthy donors did.

The assay was immunoSEQ multiplex PCR, and TCRdb's table has in-frame clones only and misses some. The sample has approximately 44,000 clones, roughly 70% seen once. The CDR3 contains 14 residues. Per germline, CDR1 SEHNR and CDR2 FQNEAQ (reference sequence). V was pared by 0 bases and J by 5 bases, with 11 bases between. This sequence originates from a human donor with classical Hodgkin lymphoma. The sample in question was peripheral blood mononuclear cells (PBMCs), obtained at baseline. This sequence joins TRBV7-9 and TRBJ2-7; D might be TRBD2 (6 bases). CDR3 in DNA: TGTGCCAGCAGCTTAGCAGCGGGCGGGCACGAGCAGTACTTC. This sequence encodes CASSLAAGGHEQYF.